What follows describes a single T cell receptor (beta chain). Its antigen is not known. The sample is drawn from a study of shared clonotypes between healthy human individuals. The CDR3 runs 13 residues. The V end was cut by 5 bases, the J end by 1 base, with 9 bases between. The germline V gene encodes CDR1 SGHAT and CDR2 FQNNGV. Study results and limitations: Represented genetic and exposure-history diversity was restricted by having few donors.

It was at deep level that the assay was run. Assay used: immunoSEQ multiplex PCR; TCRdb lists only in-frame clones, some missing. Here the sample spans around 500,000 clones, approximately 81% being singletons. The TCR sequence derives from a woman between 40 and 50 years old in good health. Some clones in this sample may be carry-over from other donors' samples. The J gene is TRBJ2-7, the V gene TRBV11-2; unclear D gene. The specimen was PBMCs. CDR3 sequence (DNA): TGTGCCAGCAGCCGAGTGCCTTCCTACGAGCAGTACTTC. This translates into CASSRVPSYEQYF.